Below are 9 T cell receptor beta chains sequenced from a single sample in a study of T cell repertoires in cytomegalovirus infection. Their antigens remain unidentified. TCRdb re-called the reads with MiXCR, one entry per CDR3 protein. The sample holds approximately 260,000 distinct CDR3 sequences, about 20% seen once. This specimen was cultured PBMCs, taken from culture after CMV antigen stimulation. The receptors stem from a human donor in good health (CMV status not recorded). Some clones in this sample may be carry-over from other donors' samples.

This rearrangement joins TRBV20-1 to TRBJ1-3; 9 bases match TRBD1. The CDR3 runs to 17 residues. Per the germline V gene, CDR1 is DFQATT and CDR2 is SNEGSKA (reference sequence). The J segment lost 0 bases and the V segment lost 2 bases, leaving 8 bases of the junction unmatched. CDR3 region: CSARRWTGASSGNTIYF. CDR3 bases: TGCAGTGCTAGACGGTGGACAGGGGCAAGCTCTGGAAACACCATATATTTT.

This chain links TRBV4-3 with TRBJ2-1; 8 positions match TRBD2. Germline V gives CDR1 LGHNA, CDR2 YSLEER. This CDR3 has 14 residues. Unmatched junction bases numbered 6, after V lost 0 bases and J lost 11 bases. Here the CDR3 reads CASSQEVAGNKQFF. The CDR3 DNA reads as TGCGCCAGCAGCCAAGAGGTAGCGGGAAACAAGCAGTTCTTC.

This clonotype was found a few times. The rearrangement uses TRBV7-9 and TRBJ2-3, with D maybe TRBD2 (6 bases). Germline CDR1 is SEHNR and CDR2 is FQNEAQ (reference sequence). Trimming left V 5 bases short and J 7 bases short, with 10 bases between. The CDR3 is made up of 12 amino acids. Here the CDR3 DNA reads TGTGCCAGCAGCAGACTAGTCCATACGCAGTATTTT. Amino acid sequence: CASSRLVHTQYF.

CDR3 loop: CASSLAVSGADTQYF. DNA of the CDR3: TGTGCCAGCAGCTTAGCTGTTAGTGGGGCAGATACGCAGTATTTT. This chain links TRBV7-9 with TRBJ2-3; the D is unclear. This CDR3 has 15 amino acids. From germline, CDR1 is SEHNR and CDR2 FQNEAQ (reference sequence). Trimming removed 0 bases from V and 4 bases from J, with 11 bases in between.

V is TRBV6-2 or TRBV6-3 and J is TRBJ1-1; D remains ambiguous. The CDR3 covers 14 residues. The germline V and J ends were trimmed by 8 bases and 5 bases, with 18 bases remaining between them. Germline V gives CDR1 MNHEY, CDR2 SVGEGT. The CDR3 spells CASDKTAVGTEAFF. The CDR3 region has the DNA TGTGCCAGCGACAAGACCGCGGTTGGAACTGAAGCTTTCTTT.

The V and J genes are TRBV10-3 and TRBJ1-2; a weak D match, TRBD1 (5 bases). This CDR3 spans 15 amino acids. V was cut by 4 bases and J by 3 bases, with 15 bases left in between. The germline V gene has CDR1 ENHRY and CDR2 SYGVKD. In nucleotides, the CDR3 is TGTGCCATCAGTGTTATCCGCAGGGCTGACTATGGCTACACCTTC. Amino acid sequence: CAISVIRRADYGYTF.

V gene TRBV15 combines with J gene TRBJ1-2, with D possibly being TRBD1 (6 bases). CDR1 LNHNV and CDR2 YYDKDF come from the germline V gene (reference sequence). V was trimmed by 3 bases and J by 7 bases, leaving 12 bases between them. This CDR3 is 13 amino acids long. The CDR3 loop reads CATSRGAGSGYTF. The CDR3 DNA sequence: TGTGCCACCAGCAGGGGGGCCGGGAGTGGCTACACCTTC.

This clonotype showed up just once. Being one base from a much bigger clone, this may be a read error. The chain couples TRBV7-2 to TRBJ2-2; D is perhaps TRBD1 or TRBD2 (5 bases each). Germline-derived CDR1 and CDR2 are SGHTA and FQGNSA. The CDR3 runs 17 residues. Deletions cut 2 bases from V and 7 bases from J, with 20 bases between. CDR3: CASSLRLVGEFVGELFF. The CDR3 coding sequence is TGTGCCAGCAGCTTAAGGCTTGTAGGGGAGTTTGTCGGGGAGCTGTTTTTT. Full variable domain (remainder filled in from reference TRBV7-2 and TRBJ2-2): GAGVSQSPSNKVTEKGKDVELRCDPISGHTALYWYRQSLGQGLEFLIYFQGNSAPDKSGLPSDRFSAERTGGSVSTLTIQRTQQEDSAVYLCASSLRLVGEFVGELFFGEGSRLTVL.

This clonotype has a count of ten or more. The chain has TRBV10-3 and TRBJ2-7, with 9 bases fitting TRBD2. The CDR3 extends over 13 amino acids. CDR1 ENHRY and CDR2 SYGVKD come from the germline V gene. The V segment lost 6 bases and the J segment 0 bases; nucleotides outside the gene matches: 0. CDR3 sequence: CAIRREGSYEQYV. The CDR3 nucleotides read TGTGCCATCAGGCGGGAGGGCTCCTACGAGCAGTACGTC.